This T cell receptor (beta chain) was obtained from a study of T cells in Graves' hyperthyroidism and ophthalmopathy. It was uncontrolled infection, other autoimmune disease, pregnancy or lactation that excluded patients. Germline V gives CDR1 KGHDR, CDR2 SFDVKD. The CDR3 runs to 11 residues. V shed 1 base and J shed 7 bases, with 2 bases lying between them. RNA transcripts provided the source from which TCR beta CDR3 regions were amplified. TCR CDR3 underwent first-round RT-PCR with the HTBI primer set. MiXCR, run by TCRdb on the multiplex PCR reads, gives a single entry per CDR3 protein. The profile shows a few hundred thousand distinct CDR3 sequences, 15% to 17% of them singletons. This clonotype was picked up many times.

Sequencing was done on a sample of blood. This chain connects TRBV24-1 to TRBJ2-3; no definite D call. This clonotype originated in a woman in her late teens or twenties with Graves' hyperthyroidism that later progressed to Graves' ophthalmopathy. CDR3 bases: TGTGCCACCAGTGATTTCAATACGCAGTATTTT. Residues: CATSDFNTQYF.